This passage covers 31 T cell receptor beta chains from one sample sequenced in a study of a mutant IDH1 vaccine in newly diagnosed glioma. Time point here: week 35, safety follow-up. Topical imiquimod accompanied each vaccine dose, which consisted of 300 ug of mutant IDH1 20-mer peptide. Repertoires were generated with immunoSEQ multiplex PCR, while TCRdb's copy carries only in-frame clones and drops some. The repertoire holds roughly 68,000 clones, with 74% as singletons. Their specific antigens are unknown. The sample consisted of PBMCs, taken from a glioma patient whose treatment included an IDH1 peptide vaccine. These receptors were taken from a man between 50 and 59 years old with glioma.

This chain links TRBV14 with TRBJ2-2; no clear D. V lost 4 bases, J lost 0 bases, and 6 bases lay in between. The CDR3 is 14 residues long. Germline V gives CDR1 SGHDN, CDR2 FVKESK. This CDR3 is CASSLHSNTGELFF. CDR3 sequence (DNA): TGTGCCAGCAGCCTGCATTCGAACACCGGGGAGCTGTTTTTT.

The chain recombines TRBV5-6 with TRBJ1-2, with TRBD1 identical over 8 bases. V was clipped by 0 bases and J by 4 bases; unmatched bases: 5. The CDR3 is 15 amino acids. The germline CDR1 and CDR2 sequences are SGHDT and YYEEEE. CDR3 DNA: TGTGCCAGCAGCTTGGGCAGGGGGCGAAGCTATGGCTACACCTTC. Translated, it gives CASSLGRGRSYGYTF.

There are a few counts of this clone. The gene calls are TRBV5-1 and TRBJ1-1; 9 bases align to TRBD1. Germline CDR1 reads SGHRS; CDR2 reads YFSETQ. The CDR3 loop spans 14 amino acids. J was trimmed by 1 base and V by 4 bases; bases with no gene match: 2. The CDR3 loop reads CASSTDRGNTEAFF. CDR3 in DNA: TGCGCCAGCAGCACGGACAGGGGGAACACTGAAGCTTTCTTT.

The sample holds one count of this clone. This sequence joins TRBV5-1 and TRBJ2-5; 12 bases match TRBD2. CDR3 length: 16 amino acids. The germline V gene encodes CDR1 SGHRS and CDR2 YFSETQ. Trimming removed 3 bases from V and 2 bases from J; junction bases left unmatched: 5. CDR3 DNA: TGCGCCAGCAGCTCGACTAGCGGGGGACTACAAGAGACCCAGTACTTC. Protein sequence: CASSSTSGGLQETQYF. Drawing the rest from reference TRBV5-1 and TRBJ2-5, the complete variable domain is KAGVTQTPRYLIKTRGQQVTLSCSPISGHRSVSWYQQTPGQGLQFLFEYFSETQRNKGNFPGRFSGRQFSNSRSEMNVSTLELGDSALYLCASSSTSGGLQETQYFGPGTRLLVL.

The chain has TRBV7-2 and TRBJ2-3; perhaps D is TRBD1 or TRBD2 (5 bases each). This CDR3 comprises 15 residues. Between the trimmed V and J ends, which lost 5 bases and 2 bases, there was a span of 14 bases. CDR1 and CDR2 (germline): SGHTA, FQGNSA. CDR3 in amino acids: CASSVAGTTTDTQYF. The CDR3 DNA sequence: TGTGCCAGCAGCGTGGCCGGGACGACCACAGATACGCAGTATTTT. The full variable domain, with the rest looked up from reference TRBV7-2 and TRBJ2-3, is GAGVSQSPSNKVTEKGKDVELRCDPISGHTALYWYRQSLGQGLEFLIYFQGNSAPDKSGLPSDRFSAERTGGSVSTLTIQRTQQEDSAVYLCASSVAGTTTDTQYFGPGTRLTVL.

This clone was seen ten or more times. The chain employs TRBV4-2 and TRBJ2-7; tentatively, D is TRBD1 or TRBD2 (7 bases each). V lost 4 bases, J lost 4 bases, and 17 bases lay in between. CDR3 size: 15 residues. Germline V gene lookup returns CDR1 LGHNA and CDR2 YNFKEQ. CDR3 region: CASSRGGGGEYEQYF. The CDR3 coding sequence is TGTGCCAGCAGCCGAGGGGGCGGGGGCGAATACGAGCAGTACTTC.

The chain is built from TRBV4-2 and TRBJ1-1, with TRBD1 identical over 9 bases. The germline V gene encodes CDR1 LGHNA and CDR2 YNFKEQ. This CDR3 is 16 amino acids long. The V and J ends lost 0 bases and 4 bases, in that order; junction bases with no gene match: 6. CDR3 sequence: CASSQDPGTGSTEAFF. Written as DNA, the CDR3 is TGTGCCAGCAGCCAAGATCCCGGGACAGGGAGCACTGAAGCTTTCTTT.

This clone was seen a handful of times. This chain joins TRBV11-3 and TRBJ2-5, with D possibly matching TRBD2 (5 bases). This CDR3 contains 12 residues. Deletions cut 3 bases from V and 5 bases from J, with 7 bases between. Germline V gene data show CDR1 as SGHNT and CDR2 as YENEEA. CDR3 in DNA: TGTGCCAGCAGCTTCCCGGGGGAGACCCAGTACTTC. Amino acids: CASSFPGETQYF.

The rearrangement links TRBV2 to TRBJ2-1, with D tentatively TRBD2 (5 bases). This CDR3 spans 15 amino acids. CDR1 and CDR2 from the germline V gene are SNHLY and FYNNEI. The V and J ends lost 7 bases and 7 bases respectively, with 20 bases between them. CDR3 loop: CASTGDYGMWNEQFF. Here the CDR3 DNA reads TGTGCCAGCACTGGAGATTACGGGATGTGGAATGAGCAGTTCTTC. The entire variable domain, with the rest obtained from reference TRBV2 and TRBJ2-1, is as follows: EPEVTQTPSHQVTQMGQEVILRCVPISNHLYFYWYRQILGQKVEFLVSFYNNEISEKSEIFDDQFSVERPDGSNFTLKIRSTKLEDSAMYFCASTGDYGMWNEQFFGPGTRLTVL.

J is TRBJ2-5 and V is TRBV6-1, with TRBD1 matching over 7 bases. CDR3 length: 12 residues. Germline V CDR1 and CDR2: MNHNS, SASEGT. Unmatched junction bases numbered 4, after V lost 9 bases and J lost 3 bases. CDR3 sequence: CARTGYKETQYF. CDR3 nucleotide sequence: TGTGCCAGGACAGGGTACAAAGAGACCCAGTACTTC.

The chain uses TRBV6-6 and TRBJ2-2; no clear D. This CDR3 is built from 15 residues. V lost 1 base to trimming and J lost 4 bases, with 10 bases between them. CDR1 and CDR2 (germline): MNHNY, SVGAGI (reference sequence). DNA of the CDR3: TGTGCCAGCAGTTACTTGCAGGAGCCCACCGGGGAGCTGTTTTTT. It is translated as CASSYLQEPTGELFF.

The chain uses TRBV9 and TRBJ2-5; D not resolved. Trimming shortened V by 0 bases and J by 5 bases, and 11 bases separated the two germline ends. Germline V gene data show CDR1 as SGDLS and CDR2 as YYNGEE. The CDR3 has 14 amino acids. The CDR3 bases are TGTGCCAGCAGCGTAGATTTGGGCACGGAGACCCAGTACTTC. Translation: CASSVDLGTETQYF.

The chain carries TRBV6-5 and TRBJ2-7; tentatively, D is TRBD2 (5 bases). CDR1 and CDR2 (germline): MNHEY, SVGAGI. Deletions cut 6 bases from V and 2 bases from J, with 8 bases between. The CDR3 is made up of 12 amino acids. CDR3 nucleotides: TGTGCCAGCAGCCCCGGGGCCTACGAGCAGTACTTC. Protein sequence: CASSPGAYEQYF.

The chain employs TRBV29-1 and TRBJ2-7, with 7 nucleotides matching TRBD1. The trim removed 5 bases at V and 3 bases at J, leaving 16 bases unmatched. CDR1 is SQVTM and CDR2 is ANQGSEA in the germline V gene. The CDR3 has 16 residues. CDR3 protein: CSVSRRPPQGNYEQYF. CDR3 nucleotide sequence: TGCAGCGTTTCCCGAAGGCCTCCACAGGGGAACTACGAGCAGTACTTC.

The chain combines TRBV5-1 with TRBJ2-3; unclear D gene. Germline V gene sequence: CDR1 SGHRS, CDR2 YFSETQ. This CDR3 is 14 amino acids long. The V end was cut by 4 bases, the J end by 0 bases, with 9 bases between. CDR3 amino acids: CASSISQSTDTQYF. The CDR3 region has the DNA TGCGCCAGCAGCATAAGCCAGAGCACAGATACGCAGTATTTT.

In its sample, this clone was seen once. The rearrangement joins TRBV6-1 to TRBJ1-5; D ambiguous. With 6 bases removed from V and 2 bases from J, the gap between germline ends came to 14 bases. Germline V gives CDR1 MNHNS, CDR2 SASEGT. CDR3 length equals 15 residues. CDR3 loop: CASSWSYNGNQPQHF. The CDR3 nucleotides read TGTGCCAGCAGCTGGTCCTACAACGGCAATCAGCCCCAGCATTTT.

This sequence joins TRBV5-1 and TRBJ2-2, with D unclear. Trimming took off 0 bases at V and 3 bases at J, with 12 bases between the two ends. Germline V CDR1 and CDR2: SGHRS, YFSETQ. The CDR3 has 16 residues. The CDR3 sequence is CASSLGPVGDTGELFF. CDR3 nucleotide sequence: TGCGCCAGCAGCTTGGGGCCCGTGGGCGACACCGGGGAGCTGTTTTTT.

This clone was seen repeatedly, ten times or more. J is TRBJ1-1 and V is TRBV2; unclear D gene. The CDR3 length is 14 residues. Germline V lookup: CDR1 SNHLY, CDR2 FYNNEI. Deletions cut 4 bases from V and 2 bases from J, with 11 bases between. The CDR3 coding sequence is TGTGCCAGCAGTGGAGGTCGGCTTAACACTGAAGCTTTCTTT. Translating it yields CASSGGRLNTEAFF.

This sequence joins TRBV5-6 and TRBJ2-7; D perhaps matches TRBD2 (5 bases). Germline V gene lookup returns CDR1 SGHDT and CDR2 YYEEEE. Trimming left V 1 base short and J 1 base short, with 9 bases between. The CDR3 is 14 residues long. The CDR3 loop reads CASSLHRGSYEQYF. The DNA of the CDR3 is TGTGCCAGCAGCTTGCATCGGGGATCCTACGAGCAGTACTTC.

The table lists this clone with many counts. V gene TRBV7-2 combines with J gene TRBJ1-2, with 7 bases identical to TRBD1. The CDR3 has 14 residues. V lost 5 bases, J lost 7 bases, and 10 bases stayed unmatched. Germline CDR1 and CDR2: SGHTA and FQGNSA. CDR3 coding DNA: TGTGCCAGCAGCCCCGCAGGGGGGGGGCCTGGCTACACCTTC. The encoded protein is CASSPAGGGPGYTF.

V usage is TRBV6-5 and J usage is TRBJ2-5, with 10 bases aligning to TRBD2. The CDR3 is 15 residues long. Germline loops: CDR1 MNHEY, CDR2 SVGAGI. Unmatched junction bases numbered 2, after V lost 0 bases and J lost 4 bases. CDR3 protein: CASSYSVAGGETQYF. CDR3 nucleotide sequence: TGTGCCAGCAGTTACTCGGTAGCGGGGGGAGAGACCCAGTACTTC.

The chain uses TRBV27 and TRBJ2-7; weak D call: TRBD2 (5 bases). V gave up 5 bases and J gave up 11 bases, with 13 bases separating them. Germline loops: CDR1 MNHEY, CDR2 SMNVEV (reference sequence). CDR3 length: 11 residues. The CDR3 loop reads CASSAGSGEYF. For the CDR3, the DNA is TGTGCCAGCAGTGCCGGGTCCGGGGAGTACTTC.

V and J are TRBV14 and TRBJ1-6; possibly TRBD1 for D (5 bases). The V and J ends lost 3 bases and 9 bases respectively, with 6 bases between them. Per the germline V gene, CDR1 is SGHDN and CDR2 is FVKESK. This CDR3 spans 12 amino acids. In DNA, the CDR3 is TGTGCCAGCAGCCAGACAGCTTCACCCCTCCACTTT. Translating gives CASSQTASPLHF.

The chain combines TRBV6-1 with TRBJ2-7; no firm D call. The CDR3 runs to 12 residues. The germline gives CDR1 MNHNS, CDR2 SASEGT. The V and J ends lost 0 bases and 4 bases respectively, with 4 bases between them. CDR3 DNA: TGTGCCAGCAGTGAAGCCGGGTACGAGCAGTACTTC. It codes for CASSEAGYEQYF.

The rearrangement joins TRBV5-1 to TRBJ2-7; either TRBD1 or TRBD2 may supply D (6 bases each). The V end was cut by 4 bases, the J end by 5 bases, with 19 bases between. This CDR3 has 15 amino acids. The germline CDR1 and CDR2 sequences are SGHRS and YFSETQ. The CDR3 nucleotides read TGCGCCAGCAGCATCCCGGGGGCCTATCCTAACGAGCAGTACTTC. This gives the protein CASSIPGAYPNEQYF.

The chain carries TRBV9 and TRBJ1-4; D is perhaps TRBD1 (5 bases). CDR1 SGDLS and CDR2 YYNGEE come from the germline V gene. This CDR3 region has 13 residues. V gave up 4 bases and J gave up 6 bases, with 10 bases separating them. CDR3 sequence: CASSTVGDEKLFF. The CDR3, as DNA: TGTGCCAGCAGCACAGTGGGGGATGAAAAACTGTTTTTT.

This clone was picked up one time. At one end, the junction sequence differs from germline, possibly due to a read error. The rearrangement links TRBV2 to TRBJ2-7; TRBD2 agrees at 15 bases. This CDR3 region has 16 residues. The V gene's germline CDR1 is SNHLY and CDR2 FYNNEI. CDR3 DNA: TGTGCCAGCAGGGAAGGACTAGCGGGGGGGCTCGGGGAGCAGTACTTC. It is translated as CASREGLAGGLGEQYF.

This clone was detected only once. V gene TRBV9 combines with J gene TRBJ1-5; 10 nucleotides align to TRBD1. The ends lost 0 bases at V and 9 bases at J; junction bases unmatched: 3. CDR1 and CDR2 from the germline V gene are SGDLS and YYNGEE. CDR3 size: 14 residues. The CDR3 nucleotides are TGTGCCAGCAGCGTAGGGGGACAGGGGAGGCCCCAGCATTTT. It encodes CASSVGGQGRPQHF.

The chain is built from TRBV6-1 and TRBJ1-5; 7 bases match TRBD1. V shed 7 bases and J 7 bases; nucleotides not matched to a gene: 7. The germline CDR1 and CDR2 sequences are MNHNS and SASEGT. This CDR3 comprises 13 residues. DNA for the CDR3: TGTGCCAGCAAGCAGGGGGGAGGACAGCCCCAGCATTTT. It translates to CASKQGGGQPQHF.

The V call is TRBV9, the J call TRBJ1-5, with D unclear. The V end was cut by 0 bases, the J end by 6 bases, with 7 bases between. There are 13 residues in the CDR3. Germline assignment: CDR1 SGDLS and CDR2 YYNGEE. CDR3 sequence (DNA): TGTGCCAGCAGCGTAGAGGAGAGTCAGCCCCAGCATTTT. As protein: CASSVEESQPQHF.

The genes are TRBV5-4 and TRBJ2-1; 9 nucleotides agree with TRBD2. Germline assignment: CDR1 SGHNT and CDR2 YYREEE (reference sequence). The J segment lost 7 bases and the V segment lost 2 bases, leaving 4 bases of the junction unmatched. This CDR3 has 14 residues. The CDR3 region is CASSLAGGRNEQFF. Here the CDR3 DNA reads TGTGCCAGCAGCTTAGCGGGGGGCCGGAATGAGCAGTTCTTC.